The T cell receptor beta chain described here comes from a study of vaccination and CD4 T cells after COVID-19. This clonotype was seen more than once but under ten times. Its matching antigen is unknown. Sample treatment: approximately 11-day PBMC culture with coronavirus spike peptide pools or control peptides (ViraFEST assay). Expanded clonotypes were found by TCR sequencing after peptide-pool stimulation (ViraFEST). Cultured CD4+ T-cell DNA underwent Oncomine TCR Beta short-read sequencing. TCRdb recomputed calls from the PCR reads with MiXCR, one row per CDR3 protein. Altogether 20,000 to 25,000 distinct CDR3 sequences are present, roughly half being singletons, with the ten largest covering approximately 9%. In germline, CDR1 is SGHVS, CDR2 FQNEAQ. V lost 6 bases to trimming and J lost 0 bases, with 4 bases between them. The CDR3 covers 12 residues.

The TCR sequence derives from a human donor who had recovered from COVID-19. The chain links TRBV7-8 to TRBJ2-3; D gene unclear. The sequencing input was CD4+ T cells from blood, cultured in vitro. CDR3 sequence: CASRASTDTQYF. In DNA, the CDR3 is TGTGCCAGCAGAGCCAGCACAGATACGCAGTATTTT.